This is a list of T cell receptor beta chains from one sample in a study of control samples from healthy donors and cancer patients. Clones were sequenced by immunoSEQ multiplex PCR, and TCRdb holds only the in-frame ones, with some missing. The sample yields about 120,000 clones, about 94% seen once. What was sequenced was blood. The origin of the receptors is a man younger than 45 in good health. Each CDR3 is given with its conserved first and last residue. The D gene is left open where the match is weak. Expanded clones get a size class; other rows say once, few or many, or leave the size out.

J gene,clone size,D gene,V gene,CDR3 DNA,CDR3 protein
TRBJ2-7,.,.,TRBV6-5,TGTGCCAGCAGAGGGACACCCCACTACGAGCAGTACTTC,CASRGTPHYEQYF
TRBJ1-5,.,.,TRBV3-1/TRBV3-2,TGTGCCAGCAGCCAACGAGAGTACAATCAGCCCCAGCATTTT,CASSQREYNQPQHF
TRBJ2-3,.,TRBD2,TRBV5-1,TGCGCCAGCAGCCCCCTAGCGGGAAGAACAGATACGCAGTATTTT,CASSPLAGRTDTQYF
TRBJ1-5,.,.,TRBV5-1,TGCGCCAGCAGCTTGGGTCCGGGGGAGGGTGGTCAGCCCCAGCATTTT,CASSLGPGEGGQPQHF
TRBJ1-5,.,.,TRBV27,TGTGCCAGCAGTTGGGGGGGGCGGGGGCAGCCCCAGCATTTT,CASSWGGRGQPQHF
TRBJ1-4,.,.,TRBV7-9,TGTGCCAGCAGCTTAATGGGGGGGACTCCCAATGAAAAACTGTTTTTT,CASSLMGGTPNEKLFF
TRBJ1-4,.,.,TRBV7-9,TGTGCCAGCAGCTTAGTGGGGGGAACTAATGAAAAACTGTTTTTT,CASSLVGGTNEKLFF
TRBJ2-5,.,TRBD2,TRBV18,TGTGCCAGCTCACCGCTAGCGGGGGGTGTACCAGAGACCCAGTACTTC,CASSPLAGGVPETQYF
TRBJ2-5,once,TRBD2,TRBV11-2,TGTGCCAGCAGCTTAGGCAGCGGGGGGGCGGAAGAGACCCAGTACTTC,CASSLGSGGAEETQYF
TRBJ1-4,.,.,TRBV5-1,TGCGCCAGCAGACCTTCAGGAGCAACTAATGAAAAACTGTTTTTT,CASRPSGATNEKLFF
TRBJ1-1,.,TRBD1,TRBV5-1,TGCGCCAGCAGCTCTGAAAACAGGGGGCGAATAACTGAAGCTTTCTTT,CASSSENRGRITEAFF
TRBJ2-5,.,TRBD1,TRBV5-1,TGCGCCAGCAGTCCGGGACAGAAAGAGACCCAGTACTTC,CASSPGQKETQYF
TRBJ1-6,.,.,TRBV9,TGTGCCAGCAGCCCCCGGACAGACACCTATAATTCACCCCTCCACTTT,CASSPRTDTYNSPLHF
TRBJ1-6,once,.,TRBV28,TGTGCCAGCAGTCCCAAGGGCTGGACTCGCAATTCACCCCTCCACTTT,CASSPKGWTRNSPLHF
TRBJ1-5,.,.,TRBV2,TGTGCCAGCAGTACTGATCAGGGGAGTAGCAATCAGCCCCAGCATTTT,CASSTDQGSSNQPQHF
TRBJ2-5,once,TRBD2,TRBV19,TGTGCCAGTAGTCTCGGTGATGGCGGGGGGAAAGAGACCCAGTACTTC,CASSLGDGGGKETQYF
TRBJ1-2,.,.,TRBV6-1,TGTGCCAGCAGTGAAGCCAAGGTCTCCTACACCTTC,CASSEAKVSYTF
TRBJ1-4,.,TRBD1,TRBV28,TGTGCCAGCAGCCTCGGGACAGAGAATGAAAAACTGTTTTTT,CASSLGTENEKLFF
TRBJ1-1,few,.,TRBV18,TGTGCCAGCTCATCCCGACAGACGGGGGACACTGAAGCTTTCTTT,CASSSRQTGDTEAFF
TRBJ2-1,.,TRBD1,TRBV7-8,TGTGCCAGCAGCCTGACAGGGGCGAGCTCCTACAATGAGCAGTTCTTC,CASSLTGASSYNEQFF
TRBJ2-1,.,.,TRBV28,TGTGCCAGTCTCGCGATAGAACGGGGGAATGAGCAGTTCTTC,CASLAIERGNEQFF
TRBJ2-3,.,TRBD2,TRBV12-5,TGTGCTAGTGGTTTGTTCGTCGAGCGGGGATTCACAGATACGCAGTATTTT,CASGLFVERGFTDTQYF
TRBJ1-3,.,.,TRBV7-7,TGTGCCAGCAGCTTTAATGTTAGAGAGGACACCATATATTTT,CASSFNVREDTIYF
TRBJ1-1,.,.,TRBV6-1,TGTGCCAGCAGTGAATGGCTGCGGGATGAAGCTTTCTTT,CASSEWLRDEAFF
TRBJ2-7,.,.,TRBV27,TGTGCCAGCAGTTTGGGGAACGAGCAGTACTTC,CASSLGNEQYF
TRBJ2-6,.,.,TRBV3-1/TRBV3-2,TGTGCCAGCAGCCGGGTTGGGTCTGGGGCCAACGTCCTGACTTTC,CASSRVGSGANVLTF
TRBJ1-2,.,TRBD1,TRBV24-1,TGTGCCACCAGCTCTGACAGGGAAGTAGACTATGGCTACACCTTC,CATSSDREVDYGYTF
TRBJ1-2,.,.,TRBV27,TGTGCCAGCGCGGTACGCGGGAGTGGGTATGGCTACACCTTC,CASAVRGSGYGYTF
TRBJ1-5,.,.,TRBV7-8,TGTGCCAGCAGCTTAGGCGGGTCTGGGAATCAGCCCCAGCATTTT,CASSLGGSGNQPQHF
TRBJ1-1,.,TRBD1,TRBV3-1/TRBV3-2,TGTGCCACCAGCTCAGGCCGGGGACAGGTGAACACTGAAGCTTTCTTT,CATSSGRGQVNTEAFF
TRBJ2-1,.,TRBD1,TRBV28,TGTGCCAGCAGTTGGGACAGGGGAACCAATGAGCAGTTCTTC,CASSWDRGTNEQFF
TRBJ2-3,.,TRBD2,TRBV6-5,TGTGCCAGCAGCTATAACACCGGGAGGGAGTATTTT,CASSYNTGREYF
TRBJ2-2,.,.,TRBV11-2,TGTGCCAGCAGCTTAGCCGGGGAGCTGTTTTTT,CASSLAGELFF
TRBJ1-4,.,TRBD1,TRBV27,TGTGCCAGCAGTCCCTGGGACAGGGGCGCGGGTAATGAAAAACTGTTTTTT,CASSPWDRGAGNEKLFF
TRBJ1-1,.,TRBD1,TRBV7-8,TGTGCCAGCAGCTACCTGGACAGGGGGATAATGAACACTGAAGCTTTCTTT,CASSYLDRGIMNTEAFF
TRBJ2-5,.,TRBD2,TRBV5-1,TGCGCCAGCAGCTCGGGACTAGCGGGTTCTTTGATAGAGACCCAGTACTTC,CASSSGLAGSLIETQYF
TRBJ1-5,.,.,TRBV2,TGTGCCAGCAGTGTACATCAAGGAGAGGGTCAGCCCCAGCATTTT,CASSVHQGEGQPQHF
TRBJ2-3,once,TRBD2,TRBV4-2,TGTGCCAGCAGCCAAGCGTCTAGCGGGGGCGCAGATACGCAGTATTTT,CASSQASSGGADTQYF
TRBJ1-6,.,.,TRBV12-3/TRBV12-4,TGTGCCGTCAAGGGCTCCTATAATTCACCCCTCCACTTT,CAVKGSYNSPLHF
TRBJ2-7,once,TRBD1,TRBV7-2,TGTGCCAGCAGCCGCCCAGGGGGCGGCTACGAGCAGTACTTC,CASSRPGGGYEQYF
TRBJ2-5,.,TRBD1,TRBV11-2,TGTGCCAGCACCGGGGACAGGGGAGAGACCCAGTACTTC,CASTGDRGETQYF
TRBJ1-6,.,.,TRBV28,TGTGCCAGCAAGTGGGCTTATAATTCACCCCTCCACTTT,CASKWAYNSPLHF
TRBJ1-5,.,.,TRBV2,TGTGCCAGCAGGCCGACAGGATTCGGAGATCAGCCCCAGCATTTT,CASRPTGFGDQPQHF
TRBJ2-1,.,.,TRBV2,TGTGCCAGCAGTGTGGCAGGGGAAGGCAATGAGCAGTTCTTC,CASSVAGEGNEQFF
TRBJ2-1,.,.,TRBV7-2,TGTGCCAGCAGCTTACGGGATAGCGGATTATCCTACAATGAGCAGTTCTTC,CASSLRDSGLSYNEQFF
TRBJ1-2,.,TRBD1,TRBV28,TGTGCCAGCAGTCTAGACAGGGGACGGGGCTACACCTTC,CASSLDRGRGYTF
TRBJ1-5,.,TRBD1,TRBV11-2,TGTGCCAGCAGCTTAGGACAGGGAATGTATCAGCCCCAGCATTTT,CASSLGQGMYQPQHF
TRBJ2-7,once,TRBD1,TRBV24-1,TGTGCCACCAGTGATTTGAGCGCCGAGACAGGGGGCTACGAGCAGTACTTC,CATSDLSAETGGYEQYF
TRBJ2-3,.,.,TRBV1,TGCACCAGCAGCCCGCTGGGTAGCGGGGGGCCCCTTAGCACAGATACGCAGTATTTT,CTSSPLGSGGPLSTDTQYF
TRBJ2-3,.,.,TRBV6-5,TGTGCCAGCAGCCCGACCTGGGATACGCAGTATTTT,CASSPTWDTQYF
TRBJ2-5,.,.,TRBV5-5,TGTGCCAGCAGCCCAGGGGTCCAAGAGACCCAGTACTTC,CASSPGVQETQYF
TRBJ2-7,few,.,TRBV7-9,TGTGCCAGCAGCTTAGTTGGACGATCAGTGAACGAGCAGTACTTC,CASSLVGRSVNEQYF
TRBJ2-3,once,.,TRBV24-1,TGTGCCACCAGTGACCCTGGTGCCGAGGGCGGGGTCCCAGATACGCAGTATTTT,CATSDPGAEGGVPDTQYF
TRBJ2-3,.,.,TRBV11-1,TGTGCCAGCAGCTTAGGAGGTTCACGGGGCGGAGATACGCAGTATTTT,CASSLGGSRGGDTQYF
TRBJ2-3,.,.,TRBV19,TGTGCCAGTAGTATAAACGGGGATACGCAGTATTTT,CASSINGDTQYF
TRBJ2-5,.,.,TRBV6-4,TGTGCCAGCAGTGACCGTAAGACTTATCAAGAGACCCAGTACTTC,CASSDRKTYQETQYF
TRBJ2-7,.,TRBD1,TRBV19,TGTGCCAGTAGTAGGGGACAGGAGAGCTCCTACGAGCAGTACTTC,CASSRGQESSYEQYF
TRBJ2-7,once,TRBD1,TRBV5-4,TGTGCCAGCAGCCCAAAACCCGGGACAGAGCCCTACGAGCAGTACTTC,CASSPKPGTEPYEQYF
TRBJ2-1,.,.,TRBV5-3,TGTGCTAGAAAGGGGGATGAGCAGTTCTTC,CARKGDEQFF
TRBJ2-1,.,.,TRBV10-1,TGCGCCAGCAGTGAGTCTTATCGGGATGAGCAGTTCTTC,CASSESYRDEQFF